The present entry profiles one T cell receptor beta chain with its context. The antigen remains undetermined. The study made its TRB cDNA libraries by 5' RACE, adding UMI labels. TCRdb re-called the 5' RACE reads and shows each CDR3 protein once, DNA omitted. The sample table sets out some 140,000 distinct CDR3 sequences. The sample originates from a study of CXCR3-negative and CXCR3-positive naive CD8 T cells. The study, taken as a whole, reports: Naive subsets were similarly diverse, while memory CD8+ repertoires were much less diverse. CXCR3-expressing naive cells carried TRB CDR3s more hydrophobic than those of CXCR3-negative naive cells.

The CDR3 is made up of 15 amino acids. CD45RO-CCR7+CD27+CD95- marked naive CD8+ T cells. The sequenced sample consisted of naive CXCR3+ CD8+ T cells from blood. The sample's subset: CD45RO-CCR7+CD27+CD95- naive CD8+ T cells expressing CXCR3 (TNR3+). This sequence originates from a human donor in good health. Some clones in this sample may be carry-over from other donors' samples. The chain recombines TRBV12-3 or TRBV12-4 with TRBJ2-3; the D gene TCRdb calls, TRBD2, cannot be checked with no DNA. The CDR3 sequence is CASSSGPTPTDTQYF.